In its sample, the clone carrying this T cell receptor beta chain was seen many times. The TCRbeta library was prepared with unique molecular identifiers. TCRdb re-called the PCR reads through MiXCR, storing one row per CDR3 protein. There are about 580,000 distinct CDR3 sequences in the sample; more than 20% occur only once, and 14% lies in the top ten. These data originate in a study of T-cell reconstitution after alpha-beta-depleted transplantation in children. The CDR3 is 19 residues long. V gave up 1 base and J gave up 2 bases, with 22 bases separating them. Germline V lookup: CDR1 LGHDT, CDR2 YNNKEL (reference sequence).

This chain joins TRBV3-1 and TRBJ2-3; a possible D gene is TRBD2 (5 bases). This TCR was sampled from a boy under two years old who had a stem cell transplant for acute myeloid leukemia, so the T cells may come from the graft donor. Sample: PBMCs, mostly from graft donor cells, taken 360 days after TCRalphabeta/CD19-depleted stem cell transplant. CDR3 bases: TGTGCCAGCAGCCAAGTCCCCTGGACTCCGGGGTCAAACACAGATACGCAGTATTTT. This translates into CASSQVPWTPGSNTDTQYF.